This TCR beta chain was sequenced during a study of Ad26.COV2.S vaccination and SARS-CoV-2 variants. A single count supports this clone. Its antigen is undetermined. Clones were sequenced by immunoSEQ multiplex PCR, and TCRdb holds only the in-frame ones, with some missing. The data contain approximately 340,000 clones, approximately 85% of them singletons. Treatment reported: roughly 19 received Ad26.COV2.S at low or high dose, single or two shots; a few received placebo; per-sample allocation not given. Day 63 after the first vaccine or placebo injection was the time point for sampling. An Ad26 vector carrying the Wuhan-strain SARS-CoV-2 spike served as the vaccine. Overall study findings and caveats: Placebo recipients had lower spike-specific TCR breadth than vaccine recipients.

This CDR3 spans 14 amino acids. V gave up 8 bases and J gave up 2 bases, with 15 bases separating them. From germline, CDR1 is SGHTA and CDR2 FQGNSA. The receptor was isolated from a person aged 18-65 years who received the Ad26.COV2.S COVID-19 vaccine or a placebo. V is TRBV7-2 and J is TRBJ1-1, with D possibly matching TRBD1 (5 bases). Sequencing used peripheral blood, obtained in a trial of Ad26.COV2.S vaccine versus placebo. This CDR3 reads CASAQRGDNTEAFF. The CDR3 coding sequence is TGTGCCAGCGCCCAGAGGGGAGACAACACTGAAGCTTTCTTT.